The sequence of this T cell receptor beta chain was determined in a study of T cell repertoires in cytomegalovirus infection. Study-level information: Public TCR beta signature analysis indicated the presence of both CMV infection and matching HLA type.

A single record per CDR3 protein comes from TCRdb applying MiXCR to the reads. The sample has hundreds of thousands of distinct CDR3 sequences; roughly 43% are singletons. Whole-study findings and limits: Across the ex vivo response, the dominant clonotypes were HLA-C-restricted CMV-specific TCR beta clonotypes. Cumulative frequency (of public TCR beta family members) identified carriers of CMV plus the relevant HLA.

To note about this clonotype: Its cognate antigen is unknown.

The length of the CDR3 is 13 residues. Between the trimmed V and J ends, which lost 2 bases and 9 bases, there was a span of 8 bases. The source is a human donor in good health (CMV status not recorded). Some clones in this sample may be carry-over from other donors' samples. The V and J genes are TRBV12-3 or TRBV12-4 and TRBJ1-6; D ambiguous. The specimen comprised cultured PBMCs, sampled from culture after CMV antigen stimulation. Written as DNA, the CDR3 is TGTGCCAGCAGTTTAAAGGCCCCTTCACCCCTCCACTTT. This gives the protein CASSLKAPSPLHF.